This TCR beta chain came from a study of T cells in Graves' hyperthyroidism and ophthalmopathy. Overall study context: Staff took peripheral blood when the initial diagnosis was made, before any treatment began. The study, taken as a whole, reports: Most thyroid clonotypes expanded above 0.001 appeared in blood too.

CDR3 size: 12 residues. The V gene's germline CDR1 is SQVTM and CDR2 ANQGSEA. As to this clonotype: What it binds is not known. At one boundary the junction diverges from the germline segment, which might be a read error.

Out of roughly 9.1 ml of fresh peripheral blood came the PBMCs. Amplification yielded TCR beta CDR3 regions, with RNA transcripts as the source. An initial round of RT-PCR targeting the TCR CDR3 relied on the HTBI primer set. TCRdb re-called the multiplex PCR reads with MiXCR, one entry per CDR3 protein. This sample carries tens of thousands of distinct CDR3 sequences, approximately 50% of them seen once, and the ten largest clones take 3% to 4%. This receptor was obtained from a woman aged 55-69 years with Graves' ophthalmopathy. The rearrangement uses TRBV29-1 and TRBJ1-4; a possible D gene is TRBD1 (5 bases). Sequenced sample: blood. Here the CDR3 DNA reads TGTAGCGTCCAATTAGGGGAGGGAAAACTGTTTTTT. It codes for CSVQLGEGKLFF.